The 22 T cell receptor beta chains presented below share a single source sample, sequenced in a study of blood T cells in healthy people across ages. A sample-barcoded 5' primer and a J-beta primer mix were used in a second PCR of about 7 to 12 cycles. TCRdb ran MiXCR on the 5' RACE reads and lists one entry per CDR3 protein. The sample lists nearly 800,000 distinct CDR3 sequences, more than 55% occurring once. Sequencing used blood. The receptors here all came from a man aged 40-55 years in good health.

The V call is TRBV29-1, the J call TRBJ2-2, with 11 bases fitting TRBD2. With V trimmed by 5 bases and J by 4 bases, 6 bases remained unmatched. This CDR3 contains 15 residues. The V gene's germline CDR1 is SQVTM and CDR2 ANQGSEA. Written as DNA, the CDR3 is TGCAGCGTTCTTTTAGCGGGAGGGTTCACCGGGGAGCTGTTTTTT. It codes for CSVLLAGGFTGELFF.

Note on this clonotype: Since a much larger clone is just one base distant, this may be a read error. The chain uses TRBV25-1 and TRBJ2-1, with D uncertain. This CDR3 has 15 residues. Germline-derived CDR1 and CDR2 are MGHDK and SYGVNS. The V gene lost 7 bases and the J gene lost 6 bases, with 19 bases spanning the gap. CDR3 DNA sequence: TGTGCCAGCACCGACCGTGGGAATTTAGGCAATGAGCAGTTCTTC. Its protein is CASTDRGNLGNEQFF.

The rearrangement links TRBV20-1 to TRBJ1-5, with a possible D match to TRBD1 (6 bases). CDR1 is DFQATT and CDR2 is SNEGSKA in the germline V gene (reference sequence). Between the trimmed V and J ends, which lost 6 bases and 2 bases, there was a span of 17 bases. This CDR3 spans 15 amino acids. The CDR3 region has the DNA TGCAGTGCCCCTACCCAGACAGGCGGCAATCAGCCCCAGCATTTT. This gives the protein CSAPTQTGGNQPQHF.

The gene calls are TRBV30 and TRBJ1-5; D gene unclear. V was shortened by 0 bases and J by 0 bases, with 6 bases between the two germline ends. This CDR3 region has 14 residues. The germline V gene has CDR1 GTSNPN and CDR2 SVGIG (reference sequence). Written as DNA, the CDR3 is TGTGCCTGGAGTGTAGCGGTTAGCAATCAGCCCCAGCATTTT. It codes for CAWSVAVSNQPQHF.

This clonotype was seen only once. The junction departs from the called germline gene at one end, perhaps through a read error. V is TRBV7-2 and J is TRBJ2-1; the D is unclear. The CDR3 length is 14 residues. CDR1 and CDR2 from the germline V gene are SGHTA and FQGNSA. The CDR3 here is CACSPPPNYNEQFF. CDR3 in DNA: TGTGCCTGCAGCCCCCCTCCCAACTACAATGAGCAGTTCTTC.

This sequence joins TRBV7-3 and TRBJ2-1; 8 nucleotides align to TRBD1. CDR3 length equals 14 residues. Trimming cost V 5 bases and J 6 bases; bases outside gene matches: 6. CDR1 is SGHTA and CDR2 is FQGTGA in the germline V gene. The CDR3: CASSMQGAGNEQFF. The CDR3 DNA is TGTGCCAGCAGCATGCAGGGGGCAGGCAATGAGCAGTTCTTC.

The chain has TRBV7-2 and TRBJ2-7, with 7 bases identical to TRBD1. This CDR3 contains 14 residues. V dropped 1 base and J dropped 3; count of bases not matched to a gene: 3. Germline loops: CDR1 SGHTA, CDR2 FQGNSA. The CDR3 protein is CASSLGDRNYEQYF. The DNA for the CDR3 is TGTGCCAGCAGCTTAGGGGACAGAAACTACGAGCAGTACTTC.

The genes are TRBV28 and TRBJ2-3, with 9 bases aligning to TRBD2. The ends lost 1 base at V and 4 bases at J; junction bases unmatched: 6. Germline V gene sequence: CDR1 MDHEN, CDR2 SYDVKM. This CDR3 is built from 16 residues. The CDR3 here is CASSLFLAGLADTQYF. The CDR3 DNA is TGTGCCAGCAGTTTATTTCTAGCGGGGCTGGCAGATACGCAGTATTTT. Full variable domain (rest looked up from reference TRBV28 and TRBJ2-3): DVKVTQSSRYLVKRTGEKVFLECVQDMDHENMFWYRQDPGLGLRLIYFSYDVKMKEKGDIPEGYSVSREKKERFSLILESASTNQTSMYLCASSLFLAGLADTQYFGPGTRLTVL.

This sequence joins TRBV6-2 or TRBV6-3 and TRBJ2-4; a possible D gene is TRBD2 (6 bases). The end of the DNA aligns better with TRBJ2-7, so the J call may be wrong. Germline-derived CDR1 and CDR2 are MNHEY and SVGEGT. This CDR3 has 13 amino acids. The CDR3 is CASTWAGYYEQYF. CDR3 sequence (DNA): TGTGCCAGCACCTGGGCGGGATACTACGAGCAGTACTTC.

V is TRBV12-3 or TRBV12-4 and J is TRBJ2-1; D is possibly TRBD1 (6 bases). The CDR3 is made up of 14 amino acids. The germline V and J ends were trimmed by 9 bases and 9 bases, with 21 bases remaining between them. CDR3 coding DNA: TGTGCCAGTGCAGGGGTCCCCCCGGGCCCTGAGCAGTTCTTC. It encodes CASAGVPPGPEQFF.

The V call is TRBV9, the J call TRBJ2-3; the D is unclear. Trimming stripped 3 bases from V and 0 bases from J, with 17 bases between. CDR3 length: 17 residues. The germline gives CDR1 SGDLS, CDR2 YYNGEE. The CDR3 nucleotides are TGTGCCAGCAGCGCTCCCCTTAGGCAGGCTAGCACAGATACGCAGTATTTT. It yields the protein CASSAPLRQASTDTQYF.

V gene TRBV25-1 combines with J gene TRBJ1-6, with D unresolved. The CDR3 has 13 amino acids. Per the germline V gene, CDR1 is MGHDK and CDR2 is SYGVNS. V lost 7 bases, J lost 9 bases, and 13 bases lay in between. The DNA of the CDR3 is TGTGCCAGCAAGGTGACCGAGGGTTCACCCCTCCACTTT. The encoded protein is CASKVTEGSPLHF.

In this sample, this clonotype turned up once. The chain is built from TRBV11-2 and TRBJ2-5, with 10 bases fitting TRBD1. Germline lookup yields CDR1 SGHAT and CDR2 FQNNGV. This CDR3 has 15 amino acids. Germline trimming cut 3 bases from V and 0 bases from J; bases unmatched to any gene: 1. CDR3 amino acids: CASSFGTGDQETQYF. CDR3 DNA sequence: TGTGCCAGCAGCTTCGGGACAGGGGACCAAGAGACCCAGTACTTC.

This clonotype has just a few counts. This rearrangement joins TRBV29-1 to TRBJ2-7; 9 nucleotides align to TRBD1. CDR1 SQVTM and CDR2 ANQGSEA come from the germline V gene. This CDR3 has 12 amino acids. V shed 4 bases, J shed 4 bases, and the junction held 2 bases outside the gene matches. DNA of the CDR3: TGCAGCGTTGCTGACAGGGGGTACGAGCAGTACTTC. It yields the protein CSVADRGYEQYF.

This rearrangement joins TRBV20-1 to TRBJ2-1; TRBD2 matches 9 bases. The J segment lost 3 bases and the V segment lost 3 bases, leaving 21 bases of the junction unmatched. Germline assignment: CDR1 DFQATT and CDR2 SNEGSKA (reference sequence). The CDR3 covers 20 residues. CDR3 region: CSASPQPGTSSPGLYNEQFF. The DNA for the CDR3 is TGCAGTGCTAGCCCCCAACCCGGGACTAGCTCCCCAGGCCTCTACAATGAGCAGTTCTTC.

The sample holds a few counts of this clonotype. CDR3 DNA: TGTGCCAGCAGCCCTCTTGGCGGGAGGTGGAACGAGCAGTACTTC. Translation: CASSPLGGRWNEQYF. The V gene is TRBV27, the J gene TRBJ2-4; 8 bases fit TRBD2. The J call is uncertain, as TRBJ2-7 better fits the DNA end. The CDR3 is 15 residues long. Germline-derived CDR1 and CDR2 are MNHEY and SMNVEV (reference sequence).

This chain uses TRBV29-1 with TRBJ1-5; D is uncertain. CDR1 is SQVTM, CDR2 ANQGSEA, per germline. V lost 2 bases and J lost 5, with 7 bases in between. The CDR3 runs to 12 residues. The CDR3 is CSVETADQPQHF. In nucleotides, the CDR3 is TGCAGCGTTGAAACGGCGGATCAGCCCCAGCATTTT.

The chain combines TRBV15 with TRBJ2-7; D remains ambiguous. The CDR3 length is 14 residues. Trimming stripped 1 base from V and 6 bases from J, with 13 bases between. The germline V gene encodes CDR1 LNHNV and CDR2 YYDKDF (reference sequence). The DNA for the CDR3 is TGTGCCACCAGCAGAGGAGGTGAAGCTATCGAGCAGTACTTC. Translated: CATSRGGEAIEQYF.

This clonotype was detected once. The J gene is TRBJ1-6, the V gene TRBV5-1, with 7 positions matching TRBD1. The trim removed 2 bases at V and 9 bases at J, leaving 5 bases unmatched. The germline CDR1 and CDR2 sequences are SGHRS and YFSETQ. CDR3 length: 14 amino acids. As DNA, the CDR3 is TGCGCCAGCAGCTTAACAGGGGAGCTTTCACCCCTCCACTTT. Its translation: CASSLTGELSPLHF. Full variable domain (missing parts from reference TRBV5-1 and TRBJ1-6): KAGVTQTPRYLIKTRGQQVTLSCSPISGHRSVSWYQQTPGQGLQFLFEYFSETQRNKGNFPGRFSGRQFSNSRSEMNVSTLELGDSALYLCASSLTGELSPLHFGNGTRLTVT.

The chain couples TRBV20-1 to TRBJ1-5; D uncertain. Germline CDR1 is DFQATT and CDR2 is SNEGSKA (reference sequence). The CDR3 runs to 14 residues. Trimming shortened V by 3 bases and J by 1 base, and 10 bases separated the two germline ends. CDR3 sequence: CSASRDVSNQPQHF. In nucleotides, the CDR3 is TGCAGTGCTAGTCGGGATGTCAGCAATCAGCCCCAGCATTTT.

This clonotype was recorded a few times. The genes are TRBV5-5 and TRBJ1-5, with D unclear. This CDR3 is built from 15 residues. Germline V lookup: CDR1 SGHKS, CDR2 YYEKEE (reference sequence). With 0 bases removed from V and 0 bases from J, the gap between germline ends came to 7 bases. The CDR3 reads CASSLGAYSNQPQHF. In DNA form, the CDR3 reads TGTGCCAGCAGCTTGGGTGCGTATAGCAATCAGCCCCAGCATTTT.

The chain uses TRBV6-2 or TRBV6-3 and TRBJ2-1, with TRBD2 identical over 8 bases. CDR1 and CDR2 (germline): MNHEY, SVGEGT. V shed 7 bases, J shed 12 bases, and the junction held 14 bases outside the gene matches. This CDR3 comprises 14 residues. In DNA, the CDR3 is TGTGCCAGCAATCAAGCGCTAGCGGGTGCTACGCAGTTCTTC. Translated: CASNQALAGATQFF.